Each of the 2 T cell receptor beta chains below was sequenced from the same sample in a study of control samples from healthy donors and cancer patients. This table comes from immunoSEQ multiplex PCR, and its TCRdb copy is limited to in-frame clones, with some not included. The data show 130,000 or so clones, with around 89% seen just once and about two fifths held by the top ten. Input material: blood. The receptors here all came from a man aged 45-60 years in good health.

The rearrangement links TRBV6-5 to TRBJ2-3; D is perhaps TRBD1 (5 bases). CDR1 is MNHEY, CDR2 SVGAGI, per germline. CDR3 length equals 15 residues. V was trimmed by 0 bases and J by 6 bases, leaving 13 bases between them. The CDR3 region is CASSYSGPAADTQYF. In nucleotides, the CDR3 is TGTGCCAGCAGTTACTCGGGGCCAGCTGCGGATACGCAGTATTTT.

The genes are TRBV27 and TRBJ2-7; D ambiguous. CDR3 size: 15 residues. Trimming cost V 0 bases and J 0 bases, with 9 bases left between them. CDR1 and CDR2 from the germline V gene are MNHEY and SMNVEV (reference sequence). This CDR3 reads CASSLSPSPSYEQYF. CDR3 bases: TGTGCCAGCAGTTTATCGCCGTCTCCCTCCTACGAGCAGTACTTC.